One and the same sample provided the 21 T cell receptor beta chains below, sequenced in a study of control samples from healthy donors and cancer patients. Sequencing used immunoSEQ multiplex PCR; TCRdb keeps in-frame clones, though not all of them. The table lists just over 90,000 clones, about 88% of them singletons, with 1.3% in the top ten. The sample taken for sequencing was blood. These receptors were collected from a woman aged 50 to 60 in good health.

The chain uses TRBV24-1 and TRBJ2-7, with 8 bases fitting TRBD1. V shed 7 bases, J shed 2 bases, and the junction held 6 bases outside the gene matches. There are 14 residues in the CDR3. CDR1 and CDR2 (germline): KGHDR, SFDVKD. The CDR3 reads CATRPGQATYEQYF. The CDR3, as DNA: TGTGCCACCAGGCCGGGACAGGCGACCTACGAGCAGTACTTC.

The genes are TRBV12-3 or TRBV12-4 and TRBJ1-1; unclear D gene. This CDR3 has 13 residues. V was clipped by 9 bases and J by 2 bases, with 13 bases between them. CDR3 sequence (DNA): TGTGCCAGTTACGGACTTCTCAACACTGAAGCTTTCTTT. Residues: CASYGLLNTEAFF.

The chain is built from TRBV29-1 and TRBJ1-3; 7 bases map to TRBD1. This CDR3 has 14 amino acids. The germline V gene has CDR1 SQVTM and CDR2 ANQGSEA. The CDR3 coding sequence is TGCAACCTCCGGACAGGACCGTCTGGAAACACCATATATTTT. Translating it yields CNLRTGPSGNTIYF.

The chain uses TRBV5-1 and TRBJ1-2; 9 bases fit TRBD1. V lost 4 bases, J lost 4 bases, and 2 bases stayed unmatched. This CDR3 contains 13 residues. Germline values: CDR1 SGHRS, CDR2 YFSETQ. The CDR3 loop reads CASSPGQGYGYTF. The CDR3, as DNA: TGCGCCAGCAGCCCGGGACAGGGCTATGGCTACACCTTC.

The chain links TRBV11-1 to TRBJ1-1; D might be TRBD1 (5 bases). This CDR3 spans 16 amino acids. CDR1 and CDR2 (germline): SGHAT, FQDESV (reference sequence). Deletions cut 2 bases from V and 1 base from J, with 14 bases between. This chain's CDR3 is CASSLPAARGNTEAFF. CDR3 DNA: TGTGCCAGCAGCTTACCGGCAGCGAGGGGGAACACTGAAGCTTTCTTT. Using reference TRBV11-1 and TRBJ1-1 for the parts outside the CDR3, the full variable domain is EAEVAQSPRYKITEKSQAVAFWCDPISGHATLYWYRQILGQGPELLVQFQDESVVDDSQLPKDRFSAERLKGVDSTLKIQPAELGDSAMYLCASSLPAARGNTEAFFGQGTRLTVV.

V gene TRBV5-1 combines with J gene TRBJ2-5; 9 bases map to TRBD1. The germline CDR1 and CDR2 sequences are SGHRS and YFSETQ. This CDR3 has 16 residues. With V trimmed by 1 base and J by 5 bases, 9 bases remained unmatched. CDR3 bases: TGCGCCAGCAGCTTGAGGGACAGGGTGGGGTCGGAGACCCAGTACTTC. It translates to CASSLRDRVGSETQYF.

The J gene is TRBJ2-7, the V gene TRBV12-5, with 9 bases matching TRBD2. The CDR3 totals 19 residues. The germline V gene encodes CDR1 LGHNT and CDR2 FRNRAP. With V trimmed by 1 base and J by 2 bases, 15 bases remained unmatched. The CDR3: CASGLARGVTSGPPYEQYF. The CDR3 DNA follows: TGTGCTAGTGGTTTGGCGCGTGGGGTGACTAGCGGACCCCCCTACGAGCAGTACTTC.

The chain links TRBV5-6 to TRBJ2-3; D is perhaps TRBD2 (7 bases). CDR1 and CDR2 from the germline V gene are SGHDT and YYEEEE. Trimming took 4 bases from V and 0 from J, leaving 12 bases between them. The CDR3 has 15 residues. This CDR3 is CASSHGGLSTDTQYF. CDR3 nucleotide sequence: TGTGCCAGCAGCCACGGGGGGCTCAGCACAGATACGCAGTATTTT.

The chain carries TRBV6-2 or TRBV6-3 and TRBJ2-2, with TRBD2 matching 11 bases. CDR3 size: 17 residues. Unmatched junction bases numbered 4, after V lost 4 bases and J lost 0 bases. CDR1 and CDR2 from the germline V gene are MNHEY and SVGEGT. The CDR3 DNA reads TGTGCCAGCAGTTTCCTAGCGGGAGGCCCGAACACCGGGGAGCTGTTTTTT. It encodes CASSFLAGGPNTGELFF.

This chain joins TRBV5-1 and TRBJ1-2; no firm D call. Germline-derived CDR1 and CDR2 are SGHRS and YFSETQ. The ends were cut back, 0 bases at V and 7 bases at J, with 7 bases in the middle. The CDR3 is 12 residues long. The CDR3 nucleotides are TGCGCCAGCAGCTTGGAAACAAGTGGCTACACCTTC. Its protein product is CASSLETSGYTF.

The chain joins TRBV7-3 to TRBJ1-1; D perhaps matches TRBD1 (5 bases). Germline loops: CDR1 SGHTA, CDR2 FQGTGA. Trimming removed 4 bases from V and 5 bases from J, with 14 bases in between. This CDR3 comprises 14 residues. The CDR3 DNA is TGTGCCAGCAGCTCCCGCGCAGGGCATACTGAAGCTTTCTTT. Translating it yields CASSSRAGHTEAFF. The whole variable domain, remainder taken from reference TRBV7-3 and TRBJ1-1, is GAGVSQTPSNKVTEKGKYVELRCDPISGHTALYWYRQSLGQGPEFLIYFQGTGAADDSGLPNDRFFAVRPEGSVSTLKIQRTERGDSAVYLCASSSRAGHTEAFFGQGTRLTVV.

The chain recombines TRBV29-1 with TRBJ1-1, with D possibly being TRBD1 (6 bases). This CDR3 is 13 amino acids long. Germline CDR1 reads SQVTM; CDR2 reads ANQGSEA. The V and J ends lost 7 bases and 2 bases respectively, with 14 bases between them. The CDR3 DNA reads TGCAGCGCCGTGAGGGGGGCTAACACTGAAGCTTTCTTT. Amino acid sequence: CSAVRGANTEAFF. The full variable domain, rest sourced from reference TRBV29-1 and TRBJ1-1, is SAVISQKPSRDICQRGTSLTIQCQVDSQVTMMFWYRQQPGQSLTLIATANQGSEATYESGFVIDKFPISRPNLTFSTLTVSNMSPEDSSIYLCSAVRGANTEAFFGQGTRLTVV.

This chain connects TRBV18 to TRBJ2-2, with 9 positions matching TRBD2. Looked up from germline, CDR1 is KGHSH and CDR2 is LQKENI. J gave up 0 bases and V 5 bases, and 10 bases lay outside the gene matches. This CDR3 is built from 18 residues. The CDR3 loop is CASSSYRRLAANTGELFF. The DNA for the CDR3 is TGTGCCAGCTCATCATACCGAAGACTAGCGGCGAACACCGGGGAGCTGTTTTTT.

The J gene is TRBJ1-2, the V gene TRBV28; unclear D gene. There are 15 residues in the CDR3. The V and J ends lost 3 bases and 3 bases respectively, with 14 bases between them. CDR1 and CDR2 from the germline V gene are MDHEN and SYDVKM. CDR3 loop: CASSLMPGEYYGYTF. CDR3 sequence (DNA): TGTGCCAGCAGTTTGATGCCAGGAGAGTACTATGGCTACACCTTC.

The rearrangement links TRBV6-5 to TRBJ2-7, with TRBD1 matching 7 bases. Germline V gene data show CDR1 as MNHEY and CDR2 as SVGAGI. This CDR3 has 14 amino acids. The V and J ends lost 7 bases and 7 bases, in that order; junction bases with no gene match: 13. The DNA of the CDR3 is TGTGCCAGCATGGCCAGACAGGGAGAATTTGAGCAGTACTTC. Translated: CASMARQGEFEQYF.

The rearrangement links TRBV28 to TRBJ1-1; D may be TRBD1 (6 bases). The germline V gene encodes CDR1 MDHEN and CDR2 SYDVKM. V gave up 8 bases and J gave up 1 base, with 23 bases separating them. The CDR3 sequence is 17 residues long. CDR3 in amino acids: CASPKGGPGVANTEAFF. Here the CDR3 DNA reads TGTGCCAGCCCGAAAGGTGGGCCAGGGGTGGCGAACACTGAAGCTTTCTTT.

J is TRBJ2-5 and V is TRBV29-1; no firm D call. V lost 7 bases, J lost 3 bases, and 15 bases lay in between. The CDR3 sequence is 13 residues long. The germline V gene has CDR1 SQVTM and CDR2 ANQGSEA. The CDR3 DNA reads as TGCAGCGCTTCGGGCTCTCCAAAAGAGACCCAGTACTTC. Its translation is CSASGSPKETQYF.

V usage is TRBV6-2 or TRBV6-3 and J usage is TRBJ1-1; D may be TRBD1 (5 bases). The CDR3 has 15 residues. V was cut by 7 bases and J by 1 base, with 16 bases left in between. Germline CDR1 MNHEY, CDR2 SVGEGT. The CDR3 region is CASNPLGARNTEAFF. For the CDR3, the DNA is TGTGCCAGCAACCCACTCGGGGCGAGGAACACTGAAGCTTTCTTT.

This clone was observed a single time. The chain links TRBV19 to TRBJ2-7, with a possible D match to TRBD1 (6 bases). The CDR3 has 14 residues. Trimming removed 5 bases from V and 5 bases from J, with 16 bases in between. CDR1 is LNHDA and CDR2 is SQIVND in the germline V gene (reference sequence). The CDR3, as DNA: TGTGCCAGTAGTGAACAGGGATTCGGGGACGAGCAGTACTTC. This gives the protein CASSEQGFGDEQYF.

The chain links TRBV19 to TRBJ2-2; D is unresolved. With 5 bases removed from V and 3 bases from J, the gap between germline ends came to 10 bases. This CDR3 is built from 14 residues. Germline V gene data show CDR1 as LNHDA and CDR2 as SQIVND (reference sequence). The chain's CDR3 is CASSAWVDTGELFF. DNA for the CDR3: TGTGCCAGTAGTGCCTGGGTCGACACCGGGGAGCTGTTTTTT.

This chain links TRBV7-3 with TRBJ1-5, with D hard to call. V lost 5 bases to trimming and J lost 7 bases, with 21 bases between them. This CDR3 spans 16 amino acids. Germline V gene lookup returns CDR1 SGHTA and CDR2 FQGTGA. For the CDR3, the DNA is TGTGCCAGCAGCGTAGAGGTGTGGTGGGCTGGACAGCCCCAGCATTTT. Translated, it gives CASSVEVWWAGQPQHF.